Below, 28 T cell receptor beta chains from the same sample are listed, as sequenced in a study of blood T cell repertoires in COVID-19. TCRdb's table, derived via immunoSEQ multiplex PCR, lists solely in-frame clones and lacks some. The sample has roughly 30,000 clones, 80% to 90% seen once. The material sequenced was peripheral blood. These TCRs come from a human donor in a cohort sampled during active COVID-19. The donor label of this sample is uncertain.

The V and J genes are TRBV3-1 (or the pseudogene TRBV3-2) and TRBJ2-2; the D gene is possibly TRBD1 (5 bases). This CDR3 spans 16 amino acids. From germline, CDR1 is LGHDT and CDR2 YNNKEL (reference sequence). V lost 1 base to trimming and J lost 2 bases, with 11 bases between them. CDR3 sequence reads: CASSQGLRTNTGELFF. The DNA for the CDR3 is TGTGCCAGCAGCCAAGGACTCCGGACAAACACCGGGGAGCTGTTTTTT.

The V gene is TRBV7-9, the J gene TRBJ2-5, with TRBD2 matching 8 bases. The germline gives CDR1 SEHNR, CDR2 FQNEAQ (reference sequence). The trim removed 5 bases at V and 5 bases at J, leaving 10 bases unmatched. The CDR3 length is 15 residues. In DNA, the CDR3 is TGTGCCAGCAGCCCCCGGGGGGGCCGAGGGGAGACCCAGTACTTC. Encoded protein: CASSPRGGRGETQYF. Supplemented by reference TRBV7-9 and TRBJ2-5, the full variable domain reads DTGVSQNPRHKITKRGQNVTFRCDPISEHNRLYWYRQTLGQGPEFLTYFQNEAQLEKSRLLSDRFSAERPKGSFSTLEIQRTEQGDSAMYLCASSPRGGRGETQYFGPGTRLLVL.

The rearrangement links TRBV9 to TRBJ2-7; maybe TRBD1 (6 bases). Trimming removed 0 bases at V and 0 bases at J, with 7 bases between. This CDR3 is built from 14 residues. Germline loops: CDR1 SGDLS, CDR2 YYNGEE. The CDR3 sequence is CASSVEDSSYEQYF. DNA of the CDR3: TGTGCCAGCAGCGTAGAGGACAGCTCCTACGAGCAGTACTTC.

The chain is built from TRBV5-1 and TRBJ2-3, with D possibly being TRBD2 (6 bases). V lost 5 bases to trimming and J lost 0 bases, with 10 bases between them. The germline gives CDR1 SGHRS, CDR2 YFSETQ. The CDR3 is made up of 14 amino acids. CDR3 sequence: CASREGVSTDTQYF. The CDR3 nucleotides read TGCGCCAGCAGGGAGGGCGTGAGCACAGATACGCAGTATTTT.

CDR3 coding DNA: TGCGCCAGCAGCGTCGGACAGGGGAGCTCCTACGAGCAGTACTTC. Translation gives CASSVGQGSSYEQYF. This chain connects TRBV5-1 to TRBJ2-7; 9 nucleotides line up with TRBD1. The CDR3 covers 15 residues. V trimming: 4 bases; J trimming: 0 bases; junction bases outside the gene matches: 5. Germline V lookup: CDR1 SGHRS, CDR2 YFSETQ. Together with reference TRBV5-1 and TRBJ2-7, the CDR3 gives the full variable domain: KAGVTQTPRYLIKTRGQQVTLSCSPISGHRSVSWYQQTPGQGLQFLFEYFSETQRNKGNFPGRFSGRQFSNSRSEMNVSTLELGDSALYLCASSVGQGSSYEQYFGPGTRLTVT.

This chain uses TRBV3-1 (or the pseudogene TRBV3-2) with TRBJ1-2; D might be TRBD1 (5 bases). This CDR3 is 16 amino acids long. Germline V gene data show CDR1 as LGHDT and CDR2 as YNNKEL (reference sequence). Trimming shortened V by 3 bases and J by 7 bases, and 21 bases separated the two germline ends. The DNA of the CDR3 is TGTGCCAGCAGCCACGGCGACGGGGGGGGGTTAGGTGGCTACACCTTC. It specifies CASSHGDGGGLGGYTF.

This chain connects TRBV29-1 to TRBJ2-2; TRBD1 aligns across 7 bases. Germline V gives CDR1 SQVTM, CDR2 ANQGSEA. Trimming at V came to 7 bases and at J to 2 bases, leaving 10 bases not matched to a gene. CDR3 length: 15 amino acids. CDR3 sequence: CSASPGTANTGELFF. The CDR3 nucleotides read TGCAGCGCCTCTCCCGGGACAGCAAACACCGGGGAGCTGTTTTTT.

The rearrangement uses TRBV15 and TRBJ1-5; D remains unclear. The V gene's germline CDR1 is LNHNV and CDR2 YYDKDF (reference sequence). V was shortened by 5 bases and J by 0 bases, with 8 bases between the two germline ends. The CDR3 consists of 14 residues. This CDR3 reads CATSEASSNQPQHF. The DNA of the CDR3 is TGTGCCACCAGCGAGGCATCTAGCAATCAGCCCCAGCATTTT.

The chain links TRBV20-1 to TRBJ2-3, with 10 bases that match TRBD2. Germline V lookup: CDR1 DFQATT, CDR2 SNEGSKA (reference sequence). Trimming at V came to 3 bases and at J to 2 bases, leaving 8 bases not matched to a gene. The CDR3 totals 16 residues. CDR3: CSASDSLAGPTDTQYF. Here the CDR3 DNA reads TGCAGTGCTAGTGATTCACTAGCGGGGCCCACAGATACGCAGTATTTT.

This chain uses TRBV10-3 with TRBJ1-2; 8 bases are shared with TRBD1. This CDR3 region has 13 residues. CDR1 and CDR2 (germline): ENHRY, SYGVKD. The V gene end was trimmed by 3 bases and the J gene end by 7 bases; junction bases not matched to a gene: 4. In nucleotides, the CDR3 is TGTGCCATCAGTGACAGGGGGCTAGCTGGCTACACCTTC. Translated: CAISDRGLAGYTF.

The table lists this clone with a few counts. The rearrangement joins TRBV3-1 (or the pseudogene TRBV3-2) to TRBJ2-7, with TRBD1 identical over 8 bases. CDR3 length: 13 amino acids. J lost 7 bases, V lost 2 bases, and 4 bases had no gene match. Germline CDR1 reads LGHDT; CDR2 reads YNNKEL (reference sequence). The CDR3 nucleotides read TGTGCCAGCAGCCAAAAGACAGGGGTTGAGCAGTACTTC. Protein product: CASSQKTGVEQYF.

The V call is TRBV5-5, the J call TRBJ2-1, with TRBD2 identical over 9 bases. The CDR3 is made up of 17 amino acids. Germline V gene lookup returns CDR1 SGHKS and CDR2 YYEKEE (reference sequence). Losses at the gene ends were 0 bases for V and 7 bases for J; bases not matched to a gene: 11. The CDR3 nucleotides are TGTGCCAGCAGCTTGGCCGGAATAGCGGGGGCGAATAATGAGCAGTTCTTC. It yields the protein CASSLAGIAGANNEQFF.

The rearrangement joins TRBV19 to TRBJ2-2; D is perhaps TRBD1 (6 bases). The CDR3 contains 15 residues. Germline loops: CDR1 LNHDA, CDR2 SQIVND (reference sequence). The germline V and J ends were trimmed by 4 bases and 4 bases, with 13 bases remaining between them. CDR3 coding DNA: TGTGCCAGTAGTAATTCAGGGGTAGGCACCGGGGAGCTGTTTTTT. Its protein is CASSNSGVGTGELFF.

The rearrangement links TRBV5-1 to TRBJ2-1; perhaps TRBD1 as D (6 bases). The CDR3 loop spans 15 amino acids. The V gene lost 5 bases and the J gene lost 4 bases, with 16 bases spanning the gap. Germline values: CDR1 SGHRS, CDR2 YFSETQ. CDR3 amino acids: CASSSTGHLYNEQFF. The CDR3 DNA reads TGCGCCAGCAGTTCAACGGGACACCTATACAATGAGCAGTTCTTC.

This chain uses TRBV5-1 with TRBJ2-1; 10 bases line up with TRBD2. Germline trimming cut 1 base from V and 4 bases from J; bases unmatched to any gene: 2. Per germline, CDR1 SGHRS and CDR2 YFSETQ. The CDR3 extends over 15 amino acids. CDR3: CASSLSGGVYNEQFF. CDR3 DNA sequence: TGCGCCAGCAGCTTGAGCGGGGGGGTTTACAATGAGCAGTTCTTC.

This clone was counted a few times. CDR3 sequence reads: CASSLTDSYEQYF. CDR3 nucleotides: TGTGCCAGTAGTTTAACAGACAGCTACGAGCAGTACTTC. The chain is built from TRBV19 and TRBJ2-7, with a possible D match to TRBD1 (5 bases). In germline, CDR1 is LNHDA, CDR2 SQIVND (reference sequence). With 5 bases removed from V and 3 bases from J, the gap between germline ends came to 11 bases. The CDR3 has 13 amino acids.

The gene calls are TRBV6-2 or TRBV6-3 and TRBJ2-5; the D is unclear. Germline lookup yields CDR1 MNHEY and CDR2 SVGEGT. V lost 6 bases to trimming and J lost 7 bases, with 15 bases between them. CDR3 length equals 13 residues. CDR3 DNA sequence: TGTGCCAGCAGCTCGACACCGATCACGACCCAGTACTTC. This encodes CASSSTPITTQYF.

The J gene is TRBJ1-2, the V gene TRBV5-4; 9 bases fit TRBD1. This CDR3 has 13 residues. The junction had 4 bases not matched to a gene; V was cut back by 4 bases and J by 6 bases. Germline CDR1 SGHNT, CDR2 YYREEE (reference sequence). The CDR3 nucleotides are TGTGCCAGCAGCCTTACAGGGGGCGATGGCTACACCTTC. This sequence encodes CASSLTGGDGYTF.

This clone showed up just a few times. The chain recombines TRBV10-3 with TRBJ2-2, with 13 bases aligning to TRBD2. The CDR3 is made up of 17 amino acids. Germline V lookup: CDR1 ENHRY, CDR2 SYGVKD. Germline trimming cut 6 bases from V and 7 bases from J; bases unmatched to any gene: 11. CDR3 amino acids: CAIRFTSGGDIDGELFF. CDR3 bases: TGTGCCATCAGATTTACTAGCGGGGGGGACATCGACGGGGAGCTGTTTTTT.

The rearrangement links TRBV9 to TRBJ2-3; a weak D match, TRBD1 (7 bases). CDR3 length: 15 residues. Per the germline V gene, CDR1 is SGDLS and CDR2 is YYNGEE. V was clipped by 4 bases and J by 0 bases, with 12 bases between them. The CDR3 region has the DNA TGTGCCAGCAGCATCAGGGGGGACAGCACAGATACGCAGTATTTT. Its protein is CASSIRGDSTDTQYF.

The chain couples TRBV6-5 to TRBJ2-3, with a tentative D call TRBD2 (6 bases). CDR3 length: 14 amino acids. V gave up 8 bases and J gave up 3 bases, with 15 bases separating them. Per germline, CDR1 MNHEY and CDR2 SVGAGI. The DNA of the CDR3 is TGTGCCAGCGCCATGGGGGGAGGTACAGATACGCAGTATTTT. Amino acid sequence: CASAMGGGTDTQYF.

This clone was counted only a few times. The genes are TRBV6-2 or TRBV6-3 and TRBJ2-2; maybe TRBD2 (6 bases). V was clipped by 4 bases and J by 7 bases, with 7 bases between them. There are 12 residues in the CDR3. The germline V gene encodes CDR1 MNHEY and CDR2 SVGEGT. The CDR3 spells CASSWGDGELFF. As DNA, the CDR3 is TGTGCCAGCAGTTGGGGGGACGGGGAGCTGTTTTTT.

The chain has TRBV6-5 and TRBJ2-3; D is perhaps TRBD1 (5 bases). This CDR3 has 11 residues. The V gene lost 3 bases and the J gene lost 10 bases, with 8 bases spanning the gap. Germline V gene lookup returns CDR1 MNHEY and CDR2 SVGAGI. The CDR3 DNA follows: TGTGCCAGCAGTTATTCAGGGTCGCAGTATTTT. It specifies CASSYSGSQYF.

The chain uses TRBV6-6 and TRBJ2-1, with 8 nucleotides matching TRBD1. Germline loops: CDR1 MNHNY, CDR2 SVGAGI (reference sequence). Trimming at V came to 2 bases and at J to 13 bases, leaving 16 bases not matched to a gene. This CDR3 is 16 amino acids long. The CDR3 sequence is CASSYGNPGGAEGQFF. CDR3 in DNA: TGTGCCAGCAGTTACGGCAACCCAGGGGGCGCAGAGGGACAGTTCTTC.

This clone was observed once. V is TRBV7-9 and J is TRBJ1-1, with 7 bases lining up with TRBD1. In germline, CDR1 is SEHNR, CDR2 FQNEAQ (reference sequence). With V trimmed by 5 bases and J by 4 bases, 7 bases remained unmatched. This CDR3 contains 14 residues. The DNA for the CDR3 is TGTGCCAGCAGCGAAGGGGGCGCGGGCACTGAAGCTTTCTTT. Its translation is CASSEGGAGTEAFF.

V gene TRBV4-3 combines with J gene TRBJ1-1; D is unresolved. Germline V gives CDR1 LGHNA, CDR2 YSLEER. The CDR3 runs 13 residues. The V end was cut by 0 bases, the J end by 5 bases, with 7 bases between. The CDR3 loop is CASSQDWQTEAFF. The CDR3, as DNA: TGCGCCAGCAGCCAAGACTGGCAGACTGAAGCTTTCTTT.

This clone appeared once. J is TRBJ1-6 and V is TRBV4-3; D not certain. The germline gives CDR1 LGHNA, CDR2 YSLEER. This CDR3 has 14 amino acids. Trimming stripped 0 bases from V and 6 bases from J, with 6 bases between. CDR3 sequence reads: CASSQDPGNSPLHF. CDR3 sequence (DNA): TGCGCCAGCAGCCAAGATCCCGGTAATTCACCCCTCCACTTT.

The chain employs TRBV20-1 and TRBJ1-1, with D uncertain. Trimming removed 6 bases at V and 5 bases at J, with 7 bases between. The CDR3 is 10 residues long. Looked up from germline, CDR1 is DFQATT and CDR2 is SNEGSKA (reference sequence). As DNA, the CDR3 is TGCAGTGCACTAACTACTGAAGCTTTCTTT. Amino acid sequence: CSALTTEAFF.